The rows below give T cell receptor beta chains drawn from one sample of a study of T cells after yellow fever vaccination. In TCRdb, the 5' RACE reads were re-called with MiXCR into one record per CDR3 protein. The sample carries 350,000 to 450,000 distinct CDR3 sequences, roughly 20% recorded once. Sample: PBMCs, taken before the yellow fever booster vaccination. These receptors originate from a man aged 18 to 30 who received the YFV17D yellow fever vaccine. Both conserved end residues are part of each CDR3. Each record gives: D gene, J gene, clone size, V gene, CDR3 DNA, CDR3 protein. The D gene is left open where the match is weak. Size is omitted from some rows. Given values are once, few, many or a class for expanded clones.

>NA|TRBJ1-1|many|TRBV24-1
TGTGCCACCAGTGGTGGCAGGGACACTGAAGCTTTCTTT
CATSGGRDTEAFF
>NA|TRBJ2-3|many|TRBV12-3/TRBV12-4
TGTGCCAGCAGTCAAGACTATAACACAGATACGCAGTATTTT
CASSQDYNTDTQYF
>NA|TRBJ1-2|many|TRBV5-1
TGCGCCAGCAGCTTGGAAGTTAACTATGGCTACACCTTC
CASSLEVNYGYTF
>NA|TRBJ1-1|few|TRBV20-1
TGCAGTGCTAGAGGTTTCGGGGAGGCTTTCTTT
CSARGFGEAFF
>NA|TRBJ1-1|NA|TRBV7-8
TGTGCCAGCAGCTTTGGGGGGCGTGCTTTCTTT
CASSFGGRAFF
>TRBD1|TRBJ2-5|few|TRBV20-1
TGCAGTGCTATAAGGACAGGGCGAGAGACCCAGTACTTC
CSAIRTGRETQYF
>NA|TRBJ1-2|NA|TRBV4-3
TGCGCCAGCAGCCAAGCGAGGCAGAGCTATGGCTACACCTTC
CASSQARQSYGYTF
>NA|TRBJ2-1|NA|TRBV6-5
TGTGCCAGCAGTTACCTCGGCGGGGGGACAGACAATGAGCAGTTCTTC
CASSYLGGGTDNEQFF
>TRBD1|TRBJ2-3|NA|TRBV7-9
TGTGCCAGCAGCGCCTGGACAGGGAAGGATACGCAGTATTTT
CASSAWTGKDTQYF
>TRBD2|TRBJ2-5|NA|TRBV12-5
TGTGCTAGTGGTTGGGGGACTAGCGGGCACCAAGAGACCCAGTACTTC
CASGWGTSGHQETQYF
>NA|TRBJ2-1|few|TRBV20-1
TGCAGTGCTAGAGGGCAGGCCGGTTTTTTCTTC
CSARGQAGFFF
>NA|TRBJ1-4|NA|TRBV15
TGTGCCACCAGCAGCGGACTTACAACTAATGAAAAACTGTTTTTT
CATSSGLTTNEKLFF
>TRBD1|TRBJ2-5|NA|TRBV7-8
TGTGCCAGCAGCACAGGGGGGGAGACCCAGTACTTC
CASSTGGETQYF
>NA|TRBJ1-1|NA|TRBV6-5
TGTGCCAGCAGCCTGGGATCCCGAGCTTTCTTT
CASSLGSRAFF
>NA|TRBJ1-5|NA|TRBV12-3/TRBV12-4
TGTGCCAGCAGTTTAAAAGGGCCTATAGCGGATCAGCCCCAGCATTTT
CASSLKGPIADQPQHF
>NA|TRBJ2-3|NA|TRBV7-2
TGTGCCAGCAGCCCCAGGGGCGGGTATACGAGGGCAGATACGCAGTATTTT
CASSPRGGYTRADTQYF
>NA|TRBJ2-2|NA|TRBV4-3
TGCGCCAGCAGCCAAGATCCAGGGGGGGGGGAGCTGTTTTTT
CASSQDPGGGELFF
>TRBD1|TRBJ1-3|few|TRBV12-3/TRBV12-4
TGTGCCAGCACCCCTCTGGACAGGGCCCCGAACACCATATATTTT
CASTPLDRAPNTIYF
>NA|TRBJ1-5|NA|TRBV4-1
TGCGCCAGCAGCCACCCTGGCGGGAACAGGGAAGGTCAGCCCCAGCATTTT
CASSHPGGNREGQPQHF
>NA|TRBJ2-3|few|TRBV29-1
TGCAGCGTTGAAAGAGGGAGGGGGCGCACCACAGATACGCAGTATTTT
CSVERGRGRTTDTQYF
>NA|TRBJ2-6|NA|TRBV6-6
TGTGCCAGCAGTTACCCAACGGGGGAGGGGGCGAGCTCTGGGGCCAACGTCCTGACTTTC
CASSYPTGEGASSGANVLTF
>NA|TRBJ2-5|few|TRBV5-1
TGCGCCAGCAGTCCCTCGGGCATTTTGGAGACCCAGTACTTC
CASSPSGILETQYF